This T cell receptor beta chain appears in the sequencing data of a study of T cell responses to AZD1222 COVID-19 vaccine. The V gene lost 1 base and the J gene lost 4 bases, with 14 bases spanning the gap. Germline V lookup: CDR1 SGHNT, CDR2 YYREEE (reference sequence). The CDR3 has 15 amino acids. The repertoire was sequenced with immunoSEQ multiplex PCR; TCRdb's copy has only in-frame clones and lacks some. The table shows more than 150,000 clones, with about 88% occurring only once. The chain joins TRBV5-4 to TRBJ1-2; a weak D match, TRBD1 (5 bases). Sequencing was performed on peripheral blood, taken after recovery from COVID-19. The clonotype was recovered from an adult who had recovered from COVID-19. CDR3 in DNA: TGTGCCAGCAGCTTGTCAGGGCGCCAGGGCTATGGCTACACCTTC. Its protein product is CASSLSGRQGYGYTF.